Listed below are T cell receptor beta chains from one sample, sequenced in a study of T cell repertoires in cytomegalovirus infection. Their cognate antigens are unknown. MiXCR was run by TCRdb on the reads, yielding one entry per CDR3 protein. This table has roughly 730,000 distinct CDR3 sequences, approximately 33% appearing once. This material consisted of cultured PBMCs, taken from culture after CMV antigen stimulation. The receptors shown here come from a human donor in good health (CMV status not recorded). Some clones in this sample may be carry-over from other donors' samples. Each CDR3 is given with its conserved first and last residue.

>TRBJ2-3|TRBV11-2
CASTTSIADTQYF
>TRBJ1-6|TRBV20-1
CSAFTTGGNSPLHF
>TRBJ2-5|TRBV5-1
CASSLLPGPQETQYF
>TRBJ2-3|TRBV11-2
CASSLDGTSGRPSTDTQYF
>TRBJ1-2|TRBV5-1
CASSLLLTGADNGYTF
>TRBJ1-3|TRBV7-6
CASSLVRQQQVPGNTIYF
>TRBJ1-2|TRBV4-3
CASSQDQRTYGYTF
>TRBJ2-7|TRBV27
CASSLAGVESYEQYF
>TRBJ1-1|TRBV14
CASSQERQGSAFF
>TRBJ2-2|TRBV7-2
CASNLPWIDTGELFF
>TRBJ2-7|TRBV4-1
CASSQDGGTGVSEQYF
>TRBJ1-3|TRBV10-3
CAISDRSSGNTIYF
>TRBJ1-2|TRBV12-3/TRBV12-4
CASSLSGPQGAYGYTF
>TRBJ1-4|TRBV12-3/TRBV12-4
CASSVATGGVEKLFF
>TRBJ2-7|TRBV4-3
CASSLHLPRQGISYEQYF
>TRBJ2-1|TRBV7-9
CASSSVVGKVEQFF
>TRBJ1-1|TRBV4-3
CASSQERAGGWNTEAFF
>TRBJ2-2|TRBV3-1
CASSQRRTGGGLFF
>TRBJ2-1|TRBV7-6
CASSLNDDEQFF
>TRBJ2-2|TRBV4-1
CASSQKPGTGELFF
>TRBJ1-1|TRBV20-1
CSARRRDGNTEAFF
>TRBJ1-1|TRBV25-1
CASSEGGQSAFF
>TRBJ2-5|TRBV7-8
CASSFLGLAGQETQYF
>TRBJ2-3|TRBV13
CASSRPGMESDTQYF
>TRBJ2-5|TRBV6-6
CASSDPTSQETQYF
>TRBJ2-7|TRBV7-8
CASSKTGSLLEQYF
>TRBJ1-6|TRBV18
CASSPDGVKNSPLHF
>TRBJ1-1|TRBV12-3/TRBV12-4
CASSLVRGVATEAFF
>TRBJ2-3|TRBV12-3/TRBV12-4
CASSPSSGPDTQYF
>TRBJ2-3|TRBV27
CASSLTPGLVDTQYF
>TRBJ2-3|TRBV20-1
CSASEASGGSTDTQYF
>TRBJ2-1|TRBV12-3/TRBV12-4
CASSSLPGLAGGEQFF
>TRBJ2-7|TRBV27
CASSLQGGNYEQYF
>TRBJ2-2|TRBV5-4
CASSPPRSTGELFF
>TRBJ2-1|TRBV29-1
CSVESESFRWNEQFF
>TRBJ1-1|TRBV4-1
CASSVRLEDEAFF
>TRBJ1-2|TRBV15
CATSRTPGQGRDGYTF
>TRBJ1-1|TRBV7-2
CASSRSTDTEAFF
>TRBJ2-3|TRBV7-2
CASSITQPSSTDTQYF
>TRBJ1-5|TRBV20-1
CSARVFSNQPQHF
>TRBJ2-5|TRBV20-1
CSARGALGQVQETQYF
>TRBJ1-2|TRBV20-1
CSARETGLGGYTF
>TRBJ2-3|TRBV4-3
CASSQAKGPGDTQYF
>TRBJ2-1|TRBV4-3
CASSQGLVAANEQFF
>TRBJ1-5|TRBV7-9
CASSLEFGTGNQPQHF
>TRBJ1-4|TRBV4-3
CASSRAPRTPRTYEKLFF
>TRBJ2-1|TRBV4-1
CASSPPGTGANEQFF
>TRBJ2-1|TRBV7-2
CASSLVGWGQEKAGSSYNEQFF
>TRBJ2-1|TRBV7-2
CASSLEFGAEWDNEQFF
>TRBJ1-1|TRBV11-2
CASSLGAGAEAFF
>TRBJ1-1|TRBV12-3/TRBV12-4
CASSLGLGGAFF
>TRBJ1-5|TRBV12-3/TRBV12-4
CASNFQGQPQHF
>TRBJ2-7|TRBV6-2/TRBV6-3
CASSYSRTSGQYF
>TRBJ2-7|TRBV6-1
CASSEAPYPNSAYEQYF
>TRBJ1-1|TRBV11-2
CASSFQGEAFF
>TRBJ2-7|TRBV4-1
CASSPLPRALKQYF
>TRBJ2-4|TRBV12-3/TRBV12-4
CASSRRQGGNIQYF
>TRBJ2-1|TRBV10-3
CAISELAGNNEQFF